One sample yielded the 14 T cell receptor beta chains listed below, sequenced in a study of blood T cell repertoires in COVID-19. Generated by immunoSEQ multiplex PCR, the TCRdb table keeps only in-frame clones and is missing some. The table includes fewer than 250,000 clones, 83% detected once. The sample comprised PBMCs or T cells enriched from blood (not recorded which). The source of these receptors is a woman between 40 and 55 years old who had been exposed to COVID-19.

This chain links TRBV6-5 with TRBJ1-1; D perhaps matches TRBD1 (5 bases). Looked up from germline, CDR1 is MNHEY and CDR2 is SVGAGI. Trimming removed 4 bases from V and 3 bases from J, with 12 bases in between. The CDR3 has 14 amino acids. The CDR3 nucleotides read TGTGCCAGCAGTTTAAAAGACAGCTACACTGAAGCTTTCTTT. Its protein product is CASSLKDSYTEAFF.

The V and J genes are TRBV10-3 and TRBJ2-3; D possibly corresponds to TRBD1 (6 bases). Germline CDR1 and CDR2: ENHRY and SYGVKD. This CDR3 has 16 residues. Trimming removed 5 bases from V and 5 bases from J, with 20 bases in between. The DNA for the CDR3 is TGTGCCATCAGTCCCCTACAGGGATTGATACTAGATACGCAGTATTTT. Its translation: CAISPLQGLILDTQYF.

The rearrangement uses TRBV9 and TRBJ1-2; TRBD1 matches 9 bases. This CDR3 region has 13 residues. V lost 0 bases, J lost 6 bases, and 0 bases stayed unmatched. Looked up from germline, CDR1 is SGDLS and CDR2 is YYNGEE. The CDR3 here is CASSVGDRDGYTF. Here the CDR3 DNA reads TGTGCCAGCAGCGTAGGGGACAGGGATGGCTACACCTTC.

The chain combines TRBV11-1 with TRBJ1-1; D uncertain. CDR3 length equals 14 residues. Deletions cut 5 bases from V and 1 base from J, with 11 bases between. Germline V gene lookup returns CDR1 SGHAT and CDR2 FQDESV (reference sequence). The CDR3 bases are TGTGCCAGCAGCATTGGGGAGGGGAACACTGAAGCTTTCTTT. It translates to CASSIGEGNTEAFF.

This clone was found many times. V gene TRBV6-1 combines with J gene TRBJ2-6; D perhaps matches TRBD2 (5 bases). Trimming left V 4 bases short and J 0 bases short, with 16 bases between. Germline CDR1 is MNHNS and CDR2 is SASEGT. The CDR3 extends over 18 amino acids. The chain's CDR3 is CASSGPRGSLSGANVLTF. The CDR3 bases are TGTGCCAGCAGTGGTCCTCGGGGATCTCTCTCTGGGGCCAACGTCCTGACTTTC.

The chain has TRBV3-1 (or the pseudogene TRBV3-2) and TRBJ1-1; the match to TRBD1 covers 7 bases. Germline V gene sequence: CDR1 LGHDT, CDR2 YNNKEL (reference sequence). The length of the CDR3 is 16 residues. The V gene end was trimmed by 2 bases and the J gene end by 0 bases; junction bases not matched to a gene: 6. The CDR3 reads CASSQSDRFMNTEAFF. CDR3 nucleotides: TGTGCCAGCAGCCAATCGGACAGGTTCATGAACACTGAAGCTTTCTTT.

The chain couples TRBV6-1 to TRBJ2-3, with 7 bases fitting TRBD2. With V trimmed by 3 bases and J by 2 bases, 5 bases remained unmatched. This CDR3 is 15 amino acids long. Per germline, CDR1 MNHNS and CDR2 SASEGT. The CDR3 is CASSERGWSTDTQYF. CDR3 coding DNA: TGTGCCAGCAGTGAGCGGGGGTGGTCCACAGATACGCAGTATTTT.

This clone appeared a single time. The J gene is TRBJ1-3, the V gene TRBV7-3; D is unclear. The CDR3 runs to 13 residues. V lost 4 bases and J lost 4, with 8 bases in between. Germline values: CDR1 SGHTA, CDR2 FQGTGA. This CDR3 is CASSSGLGNTIYF. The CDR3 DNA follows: TGTGCCAGCAGCTCCGGGTTAGGAAACACCATATATTTT.

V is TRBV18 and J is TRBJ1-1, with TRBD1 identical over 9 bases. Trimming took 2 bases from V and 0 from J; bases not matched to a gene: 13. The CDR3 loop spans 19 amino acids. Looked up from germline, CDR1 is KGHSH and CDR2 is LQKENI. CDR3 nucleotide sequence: TGTGCCAGCTCACCATCCGGGGATTTCACAGGGGGCATGAACACTGAAGCTTTCTTT. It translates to CASSPSGDFTGGMNTEAFF.

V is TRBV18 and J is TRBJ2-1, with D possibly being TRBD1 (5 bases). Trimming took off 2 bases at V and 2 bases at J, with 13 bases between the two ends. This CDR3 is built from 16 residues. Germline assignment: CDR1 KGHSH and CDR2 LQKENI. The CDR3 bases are TGTGCCAGCTCACCAAATGGGGCATCGGCCTACAATGAGCAGTTCTTC. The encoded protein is CASSPNGASAYNEQFF.

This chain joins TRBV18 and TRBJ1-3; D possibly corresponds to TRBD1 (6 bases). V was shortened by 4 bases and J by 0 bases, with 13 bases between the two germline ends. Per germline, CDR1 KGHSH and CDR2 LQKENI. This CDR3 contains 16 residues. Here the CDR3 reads CASSLGQTISGNTIYF. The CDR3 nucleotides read TGTGCCAGCTCACTCGGACAGACGATCTCTGGAAACACCATATATTTT.

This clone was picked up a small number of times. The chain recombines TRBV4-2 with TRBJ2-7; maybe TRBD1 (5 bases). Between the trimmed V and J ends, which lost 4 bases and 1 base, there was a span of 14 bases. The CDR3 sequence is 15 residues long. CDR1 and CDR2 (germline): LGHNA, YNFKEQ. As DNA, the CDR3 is TGTGCCAGCAGCCGCGAGTTGACAGTATCCTACGAGCAGTACTTC. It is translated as CASSRELTVSYEQYF.

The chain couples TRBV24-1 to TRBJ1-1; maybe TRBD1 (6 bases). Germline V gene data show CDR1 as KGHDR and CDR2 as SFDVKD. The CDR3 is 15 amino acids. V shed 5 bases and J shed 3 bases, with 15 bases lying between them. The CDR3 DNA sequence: TGTGCCACCAGTGCGGCGGGGGCCCCCGACACTGAAGCTTTCTTT. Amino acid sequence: CATSAAGAPDTEAFF.

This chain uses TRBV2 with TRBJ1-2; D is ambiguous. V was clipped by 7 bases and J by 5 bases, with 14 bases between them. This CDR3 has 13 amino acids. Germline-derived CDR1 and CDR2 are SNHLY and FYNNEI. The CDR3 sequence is CASIEGWPYGYTF. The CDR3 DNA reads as TGTGCCAGCATCGAGGGTTGGCCATATGGCTACACCTTC.